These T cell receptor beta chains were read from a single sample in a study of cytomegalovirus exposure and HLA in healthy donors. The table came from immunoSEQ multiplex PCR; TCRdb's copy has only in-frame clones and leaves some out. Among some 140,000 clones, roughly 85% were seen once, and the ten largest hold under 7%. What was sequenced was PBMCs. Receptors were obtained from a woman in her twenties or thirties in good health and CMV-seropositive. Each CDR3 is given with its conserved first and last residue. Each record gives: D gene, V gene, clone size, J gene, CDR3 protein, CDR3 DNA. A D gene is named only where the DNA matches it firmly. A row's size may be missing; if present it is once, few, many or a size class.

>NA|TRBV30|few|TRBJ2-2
CAWSVQALNTGELFF
TGTGCCTGGAGTGTACAAGCGCTGAACACCGGGGAGCTGTTTTTT
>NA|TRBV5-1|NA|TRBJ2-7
CASSLSSYEQYF
TGCGCCAGCAGCCTGAGCTCCTACGAGCAGTACTTC
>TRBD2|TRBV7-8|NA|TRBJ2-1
CASSPGLAGASFYNEQFF
TGTGCCAGCAGCCCAGGACTAGCGGGGGCTTCGTTCTACAATGAGCAGTTCTTC
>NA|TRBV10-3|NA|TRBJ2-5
CAISESPPRSSFQETQYF
TGTGCCATCAGTGAGTCCCCCCCGCGGAGCAGCTTCCAAGAGACCCAGTACTTC
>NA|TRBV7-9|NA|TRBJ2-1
CAGLTGTKRNEQFF
TGTGCCGGATTGACCGGGACAAAAAGAAATGAGCAGTTCTTC
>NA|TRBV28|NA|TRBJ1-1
CASRPTVGTEAFF
TGTGCCAGCAGGCCGACAGTGGGGACTGAAGCTTTCTTT
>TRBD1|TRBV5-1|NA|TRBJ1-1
CASSSTPQGANTEAFF
TGCGCCAGCAGCTCCACGCCACAGGGGGCGAACACTGAAGCTTTCTTT
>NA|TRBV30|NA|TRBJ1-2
CAWRGAAIYGYTF
TGTGCCTGGAGAGGGGCAGCTATCTATGGCTACACCTTC
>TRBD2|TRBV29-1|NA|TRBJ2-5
CSVTSGEETQYF
TGCAGCGTGACTAGCGGGGAGGAGACCCAGTACTTC
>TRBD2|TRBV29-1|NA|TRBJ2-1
CSVEGRLANNEQFF
TGCAGCGTTGAAGGCCGACTAGCGAATAATGAGCAGTTCTTC
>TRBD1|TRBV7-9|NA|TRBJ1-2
CASSYRGNYGYTF
TGTGCCAGCAGCTACAGGGGGAACTATGGCTACACCTTC
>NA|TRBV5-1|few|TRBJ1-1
CASSTQGMNTEAFF
TGCGCCAGCAGCACTCAGGGAATGAACACTGAAGCTTTCTTT
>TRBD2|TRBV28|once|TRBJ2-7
CASNTPGTSNPYF
TGTGCCAGCAACACCCCCGGGACTAGCAACCCGTACTTC
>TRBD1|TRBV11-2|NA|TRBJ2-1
CASSLSGGYEQFF
TGTGCCAGCAGCTTATCAGGGGGCTATGAGCAGTTCTTC
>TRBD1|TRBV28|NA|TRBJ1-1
CASSPAGQGYTEAFF
TGTGCCAGCTCCCCAGCGGGACAGGGCTACACTGAAGCTTTCTTT
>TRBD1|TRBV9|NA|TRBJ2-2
CASSGRQGSGELFF
TGTGCCAGCAGCGGTCGACAGGGCTCCGGGGAGCTGTTTTTT
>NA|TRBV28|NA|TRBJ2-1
CASSLPDEGVSYNEQFF
TGTGCCAGCAGTCTCCCGGACGAGGGAGTCTCCTACAATGAGCAGTTCTTC
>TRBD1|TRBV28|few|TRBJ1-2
CASSLQTGDNYGYTF
TGTGCCAGCAGCCTCCAGACAGGGGATAACTATGGCTACACCTTC
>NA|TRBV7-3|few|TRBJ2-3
CASSYGQGLNTQYF
TGTGCCAGCAGCTACGGGCAGGGGTTGAATACGCAGTATTTT
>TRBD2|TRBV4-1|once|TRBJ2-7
CASSHLAGVHYEQYF
TGCGCCAGCAGCCACTTAGCGGGGGTTCACTACGAGCAGTACTTC
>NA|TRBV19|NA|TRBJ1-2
CAARGGGGYTF
TGTGCCGCCCGGGGTGGTGGTGGCTACACCTTC
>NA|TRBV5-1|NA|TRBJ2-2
CASSLQGTGELFF
TGCGCCAGCAGCTTACAGGGAACCGGGGAGCTGTTTTTT
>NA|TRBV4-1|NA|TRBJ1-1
CASSQEGGGPEAFF
TGCGCCAGCAGCCAAGAAGGAGGTGGACCTGAAGCTTTCTTT
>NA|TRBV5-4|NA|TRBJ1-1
CASSPLRDISGSEAFF
TGTGCCAGCAGCCCCCTTCGGGACATTTCAGGGTCTGAAGCTTTCTTT